A selection of T cell receptor beta chains follows, all from one sample in a study of CD8 T cells in ankylosing spondylitis. TCRdb used MiXCR to reprocess the 5' RACE reads, holding one entry per CDR3 protein. The top ten hold about 8% of the sample, which has fewer than 200,000 distinct CDR3 sequences, around 16% seen once. The sample taken for sequencing was blood, either unsorted or a sorted T cell fraction (not recorded which). These receptors all stem from a male donor with ankylosing spondylitis or in good health (not recorded which). The CDR3 runs from the conserved cysteine through the conserved F or W. A D gene is named only where the DNA matches it firmly. Size is stated for part of the rows, as once, few or many counts, or as a class when the clone is expanded.

CDR3 | DNA | J | V | size | D
CASSNPATGGTEAFF | TGTGCCAGCAGCAACCCCGCGACAGGGGGCACTGAAGCTTTCTTT | TRBJ1-1 | TRBV3-1 | many | TRBD1
CASTLAGGYGELFF | TGTGCCAGCACCCTAGCGGGAGGGTACGGGGAGCTGTTTTTT | TRBJ2-2 | TRBV7-2 | . | TRBD2
CSAQGLAGGSYEQYF | TGCAGTGCTCAAGGATTGGCGGGGGGCTCCTACGAGCAGTACTTC | TRBJ2-7 | TRBV20-1 | many | TRBD2
CSAREQEQFF | TGCAGTGCTAGAGAACAGGAACAGTTCTTC | TRBJ2-1 | TRBV20-1 | many | .
CASSPRGLDSEKLFF | TGCGCCAGCAGCCCCCGTGGCCTAGATTCCGAAAAACTGTTTTTT | TRBJ1-4 | TRBV5-1 | many | .
CASSLLASGSYNEQFF | TGCGCCAGCAGCTTGCTGGCTAGCGGGTCCTACAATGAGCAGTTCTTC | TRBJ2-1 | TRBV5-1 | . | TRBD2
CASRPTQGSSYEQYF | TGTGCCAGCAGACCCACACAGGGGAGCTCCTACGAGCAGTACTTC | TRBJ2-7 | TRBV12-3/TRBV12-4 | many | TRBD1
CSGFKAGSAVAFF | TGCAGCGGATTCAAAGCAGGGAGCGCGGTAGCTTTCTTT | TRBJ1-1 | TRBV29-1 | once | .
CASKQRFSYNEQFF | TGTGCCAGCAAACAGCGATTCTCCTACAATGAGCAGTTCTTC | TRBJ2-1 | TRBV6-6 | . | .
CASSHPGQGNIQYF | TGCGCCAGCAGCCATCCGGGACAGGGGAACATTCAGTACTTC | TRBJ2-4 | TRBV5-1 | many | TRBD1
CSARDPRTSGNSYEQYF | TGCAGTGCTAGAGACCCACGGACTAGCGGCAACTCCTACGAGCAGTACTTC | TRBJ2-7 | TRBV20-1 | many | TRBD2
CASRLAETSSYEQYF | TGTGCAAGTCGCTTAGCGGAGACTAGTTCCTACGAGCAGTACTTC | TRBJ2-7 | TRBV12-2 | . | .
CASSLLPGQRDLGNQPQHF | TGCGCCAGCAGCTTACTCCCGGGACAACGGGACTTGGGCAATCAGCCCCAGCATTTT | TRBJ1-5 | TRBV5-1 | few | .
CASSFGWTATNEKLFF | TGCGCCAGCAGCTTCGGATGGACGGCAACTAATGAAAAACTGTTTTTT | TRBJ1-4 | TRBV5-1 | . | .
CASSFGGPNNEQFF | TGCGCCAGCAGCTTTGGAGGGCCAAACAATGAGCAGTTCTTC | TRBJ2-1 | TRBV5-1 | . | .
CSASFNEQFF | TGCAGTGCCAGCTTCAATGAGCAGTTCTTC | TRBJ2-1 | TRBV20-1 | many | .
CASSLAPSSRSVYEQYF | TGTGCCAGCAGTTTAGCCCCTTCTAGCCGCTCTGTCTACGAGCAGTACTTC | TRBJ2-7 | TRBV12-3/TRBV12-4 | . | .
CASSPGGGATQYF | TGTGCCAGCAGTCCTGGGGGCGGCGCGACCCAGTACTTC | TRBJ2-5 | TRBV6-6 | . | .
CASSLERTAGGTGELFF | TGCGCCAGCAGCTTGGAGCGAACAGCCGGCGGCACCGGGGAGCTGTTTTTT | TRBJ2-2 | TRBV5-1 | many | .
CASRVDSGAVQYF | TGCGCCAGCAGGGTGGATAGCGGGGCTGTTCAGTACTTC | TRBJ2-4 | TRBV5-1 | many | TRBD2
CASSPPTASYNEQFF | TGTGCCAGCTCACCACCAACGGCCTCCTACAATGAGCAGTTCTTC | TRBJ2-1 | TRBV18 | . | .
CASSQTQKLFF | TGTGCCAGCAGCCAAACCCAAAAACTGTTTTTT | TRBJ1-4 | TRBV3-1 | many | .
CSARGEGRTNSYEQYF | TGCAGTGCTAGAGGGGAGGGACGGACGAATTCCTACGAGCAGTACTTC | TRBJ2-7 | TRBV20-1 | many | TRBD2
CASSYQMNTEAFF | TGCGCCAGCAGCTATCAGATGAACACTGAAGCTTTCTTT | TRBJ1-1 | TRBV5-1 | few | .
CSVRKTANTEAFF | TGCAGCGTTCGTAAGACAGCGAACACTGAAGCTTTCTTT | TRBJ1-1 | TRBV29-1 | few | .
CSARDWAGDNQPQHF | TGCAGTGCTAGAGATTGGGCAGGGGATAATCAGCCCCAGCATTTT | TRBJ1-5 | TRBV20-1 | many | .
CASSCVGLAGGKETQYF | TGCGCCAGCAGCTGTGTTGGTCTAGCGGGAGGGAAAGAGACCCAGTACTTC | TRBJ2-5 | TRBV5-1 | many | TRBD2
CASSRTSGGRLVWNEQFF | TGTGCCAGCAGTCGAACTAGCGGAGGGAGGCTCGTGTGGAATGAGCAGTTCTTC | TRBJ2-1 | TRBV27 | many | TRBD2
CASSQNRGFSYEQYF | TGTGCCAGCAGCCAGAACCGGGGCTTCTCCTACGAGCAGTACTTC | TRBJ2-7 | TRBV28 | . | .
CASSFQTYEQYF | TGTGCCAGCAGTTTTCAGACCTACGAGCAGTACTTC | TRBJ2-7 | TRBV28 | . | .
CASSLGTEETQYF | TGCGCCAGCAGCTTGGGGACAGAAGAGACCCAGTACTTC | TRBJ2-5 | TRBV5-1 | many | .
CASSLVHPGQGNQPQHF | TGTGCCAGCAGCTTGGTCCATCCGGGACAGGGGAATCAGCCCCAGCATTTT | TRBJ1-5 | TRBV5-5 | . | TRBD1
CASSPTSGGSYEQYF | TGTGCCAGCAGCCCGACTAGCGGGGGCTCCTACGAGCAGTACTTC | TRBJ2-7 | TRBV7-2 | few | TRBD2
CASSYSLSQAEQYF | TGTGCCAGCAGTTACTCTCTTTCTCAGGCAGAGCAGTACTTC | TRBJ2-7 | TRBV6-5 | . | .
CSAKDLANYGYTF | TGCAGTGCTAAGGATTTGGCGAACTATGGCTACACCTTC | TRBJ1-2 | TRBV20-1 | many | .
CTTQTGRPQETQYF | TGCACCACTCAAACGGGGAGGCCCCAAGAGACCCAGTACTTC | TRBJ2-5 | TRBV29-1 | few | .
CSAAREDEQFF | TGCAGTGCCGCCCGGGAGGATGAGCAGTTCTTC | TRBJ2-1 | TRBV20-1 | few | TRBD2
CASSARAGGETQYF | TGTGCCAGCAGCGCTCGAGCAGGGGGGGAGACCCAGTACTTC | TRBJ2-5 | TRBV5-4 | many | .
CASSKYRFGPIQETQYF | TGTGCCAGCAGCAAATATCGGTTTGGTCCCATCCAAGAGACCCAGTACTTC | TRBJ2-5 | TRBV21-1 | . | .
CASTRRLAASGANVLTF | TGTGCCAGCACCCGGCGTCTAGCGGCCTCTGGGGCCAACGTCCTGACTTTC | TRBJ2-6 | TRBV7-2 | . | TRBD2
CSVSGQQEDTQYF | TGCAGCGTGTCTGGACAGCAGGAAGATACGCAGTATTTT | TRBJ2-3 | TRBV29-1 | . | .
CASIGGGPEAFF | TGTGCCAGCATAGGCGGGGGCCCTGAAGCTTTCTTT | TRBJ1-1 | TRBV27 | . | .
CASSLSTPGLAGEWEQYF | TGTGCCAGCAGCTTAAGCACTCCGGGACTAGCGGGAGAATGGGAGCAGTACTTC | TRBJ2-7 | TRBV11-2 | . | TRBD2
CATSRAGGGRIQYF | TGTGCCACCAGCAGAGCGGGAGGGGGCCGTATCCAGTACTTC | TRBJ2-5 | TRBV15 | many | .
CSVESGRAPGYTF | TGCAGCGTTGAATCTGGCAGGGCGCCGGGCTACACCTTC | TRBJ1-2 | TRBV29-1 | many | .
CSVVQRGYNEQFF | TGCAGCGTTGTCCAGCGGGGGTACAATGAGCAGTTCTTC | TRBJ2-1 | TRBV29-1 | . | TRBD2
CASSAGDWGANVLTF | TGTGCCAGCAGCGCGGGGGACTGGGGGGCCAACGTCCTGACTTTC | TRBJ2-6 | TRBV2 | few | TRBD2
CASRDRNTGELFF | TGTGCCAGCCGGGACAGGAACACCGGGGAGCTGTTTTTT | TRBJ2-2 | TRBV12-3/TRBV12-4 | . | TRBD1
CASSYSRGRSSATQYF | TGTGCCAGCAGTTACAGCAGGGGGCGAAGTTCCGCTACGCAGTATTTT | TRBJ2-3 | TRBV6-5 | . | TRBD1
CASSYRRADTDTQYF | TGTGCCAGCAGTTACAGGAGAGCGGACACAGATACGCAGTATTTT | TRBJ2-3 | TRBV6-5 | many | .
CSVEVGSANTEAFF | TGCAGCGTTGAAGTGGGCAGTGCGAACACTGAAGCTTTCTTT | TRBJ1-1 | TRBV29-1 | many | .
CASSFPEGYTF | TGTGCCAGCAGCTTTCCGGAGGGCTACACCTTC | TRBJ1-2 | TRBV2 | many | .
CASRQPPYSYEQYF | TGTGCCAGCAGACAGCCCCCCTACTCCTACGAGCAGTACTTC | TRBJ2-7 | TRBV4-2 | . | .
CSGLAGSTGELFF | TGCAGTGGACTAGCGGGTAGTACCGGGGAGCTGTTTTTT | TRBJ2-2 | TRBV20-1 | many | TRBD2
CASSVAIGDTSSETQYF | TGTGCCAGCAGCGTAGCTATAGGAGACACTTCATCCGAGACCCAGTACTTC | TRBJ2-5 | TRBV9 | many | .
CASSDEDLGTDTQYF | TGTGCCAGCAGTGACGAGGACTTAGGCACAGATACGCAGTATTTT | TRBJ2-3 | TRBV6-1 | few | .
CASSPTGSELFF | TGTGCCAGCAGCCCTACCGGGTCGGAGCTGTTTTTT | TRBJ2-2 | TRBV16 | . | .